This T cell receptor (beta chain) emerged from a study of T cell repertoires in cytomegalovirus infection. Study summary: Evidence of both CMV infection and a matching HLA type came from public TCR beta signatures.

Study-level findings and limits: People with CMV and the relevant HLA were identified by cumulative public TCR beta family frequency. HLA-C-restricted CMV-specific TCR beta clonotypes prevailed in the ex vivo response.

For this clonotype: Its cognate antigen is unknown.

Using its own MiXCR run on the reads, TCRdb lists one record per CDR3 protein. This table holds 130,000 or so distinct CDR3 sequences, roughly 6.5% found once. Trimming cost V 4 bases and J 6 bases, with 7 bases left between them. In germline, CDR1 is SGHTA, CDR2 FQGNSA. The CDR3 spans 11 residues. The material sequenced was PBMCs. This rearrangement joins TRBV7-2 to TRBJ2-7; D remains unclear. The clonotype comes from a human donor in good health (CMV status not recorded). Some clones in this sample may be carry-over from other donors' samples. The DNA for the CDR3 is TGTGCCAGCAGCTCCCTCGGCGAGCAGTACTTC. Its translation: CASSSLGEQYF.